This is a list of T cell receptor beta chains from one sample in a study of blood T cell repertoires in COVID-19. The assay was immunoSEQ multiplex PCR, and TCRdb's table has in-frame clones only and misses some. This sample has over 100,000 clones, with around 82% found just once. Input material: peripheral blood. The receptors come from a woman between 50 and 59 years old with acute or convalescent COVID-19. CDR3s include the opening cysteine and the closing phenylalanine or tryptophan.

V: TRBV3-1/TRBV3-2
J: TRBJ1-1
CDR3: CASSHRVAEAFF

V: TRBV5-1
J: TRBJ1-2
CDR3: CASSLSGTAYGYTF

V: TRBV5-1
J: TRBJ2-5
CDR3: CASKVGASVQETQYF

V: TRBV18
J: TRBJ1-5
CDR3: CASSSPGSPQHF

V: TRBV5-4
J: TRBJ2-2
CDR3: CASSLAQGPGTGELFF

V: TRBV5-1
J: TRBJ1-1
CDR3: CASTFFGGDTEAFF

V: TRBV4-1
J: TRBJ2-1
CDR3: CASSRGAPEQFF

V: TRBV6-6
J: TRBJ2-7
CDR3: CASSYSSGAPAYEQYF

V: TRBV5-1
J: TRBJ1-2
CDR3: CASSTGQGFYGYTF

V: TRBV19
J: TRBJ1-5
CDR3: CASKSAGVDNQPQHF

V: TRBV11-2
J: TRBJ1-1
CDR3: CASSLMRNTEAFF

V: TRBV29-1
J: TRBJ1-2
CDR3: CSVVPTGSRDYGYTF

V: TRBV5-5
J: TRBJ1-2
CDR3: CASSLERNYGYTF

V: TRBV7-6
J: TRBJ1-5
CDR3: CASSLGGGSNQPQHF

V: TRBV19
J: TRBJ1-4
CDR3: CASSRKGTGVGPATNEKLFF

V: TRBV5-6
J: TRBJ1-5
CDR3: CASSFRDYDQPQHF

V: TRBV5-1
J: TRBJ2-1
CDR3: CASSFPGQGADEQFF

V: TRBV29-1
J: TRBJ2-7
CDR3: CSVEGDRTYEQYF

V: TRBV12-3/TRBV12-4
J: TRBJ2-7
CDR3: CASTLSFSYEQYF

V: TRBV2
J: TRBJ2-1
CDR3: CASSEDRGVYNEQFF

V: TRBV9
J: TRBJ1-3
CDR3: CASSSREGNTIYF

V: TRBV9
J: TRBJ2-3
CDR3: CASSAGTSGYTDTQYF

V: TRBV4-1
J: TRBJ1-5
CDR3: CASSQDGRDQPQHF

V: TRBV6-5
J: TRBJ1-4
CDR3: CASSGQPHEKLFF

V: TRBV18
J: TRBJ1-3
CDR3: CASSPQGHSGNTIYF

V: TRBV11-2
J: TRBJ1-1
CDR3: CASTGTGFSNTEAFF

V: TRBV19
J: TRBJ1-5
CDR3: CASSAQGGPQHF

V: TRBV11-2
J: TRBJ1-2
CDR3: CASSPPTGTNYGYTF

V: TRBV6-5
J: TRBJ2-7
CDR3: CASSSKTGTYEQYF

V: TRBV3-1/TRBV3-2
J: TRBJ1-5
CDR3: CASSLYSNQPQHF

V: TRBV29-1
J: TRBJ2-3
CDR3: CSVEGGAGGLTDTQYF

V: TRBV5-1
J: TRBJ2-7
CDR3: CASSLGRDRDGGYEQYF

V: TRBV4-2
J: TRBJ2-2
CDR3: CASSPGGGPTGELFF

V: TRBV7-3
J: TRBJ1-2
CDR3: CASSFESTGRYGYTF

V: TRBV5-4
J: TRBJ1-4
CDR3: CASSNAGLGNEKLFF

V: TRBV5-4
J: TRBJ1-2
CDR3: CASSSDRGLRGYTF

V: TRBV19
J: TRBJ1-3
CDR3: CASRAGLSSGNTIYF

V: TRBV18
J: TRBJ1-1
CDR3: CASSPLQPGQSNTEAFF

V: TRBV3-1/TRBV3-2
J: TRBJ2-7
CDR3: CASSQEWRSYEQYF

V: TRBV5-5
J: TRBJ1-3
CDR3: CASSLGDRTFGNTIYF

V: TRBV10-2
J: TRBJ2-5
CDR3: CASSPTDRSGTQYF

V: TRBV4-2
J: TRBJ2-7
CDR3: CASSARTGDEQYF

V: TRBV11-1
J: TRBJ1-1
CDR3: CASSLGVPGAKAFF

V: TRBV4-1
J: TRBJ1-2
CDR3: CASSQDILRGQGRGGYTF

V: TRBV19
J: TRBJ1-5
CDR3: CASKGSTLYNQPQHF

V: TRBV29-1
J: TRBJ1-1
CDR3: CSVAPTENTEAFF

V: TRBV5-1
J: TRBJ1-1
CDR3: CASSSAGQGNTEAFF

V: TRBV7-6
J: TRBJ2-7
CDR3: CASSLSTSGYYEQYF

V: TRBV6-6
J: TRBJ1-2
CDR3: CATTSGTAFSYTF

V: TRBV11-2
J: TRBJ2-1
CDR3: CASSLSPPESSSYNEQFF

V: TRBV19
J: TRBJ1-1
CDR3: CASSDLGTNWWNTEAFF

V: TRBV6-6
J: TRBJ1-2
CDR3: CASSSRQGNLYGYTF

V: TRBV11-2
J: TRBJ2-1
CDR3: CASRPGQGALNEQFF

V: TRBV29-1
J: TRBJ1-4
CDR3: CSARDSSSNEKLFF